The next 31 T cell receptor beta chains were all read from a single sample in a study of blood T cell repertoires in COVID-19. Assay: immunoSEQ multiplex PCR; the TCRdb copy retains only in-frame clones and omits some. Of over 120,000 clones in the sample, approximately 89% were seen once. Sequencing input: peripheral blood. The origin of the receptors is a human donor in a cohort sampled during active COVID-19.

The J gene is TRBJ2-3, the V gene TRBV6-4; 9 bases agree with TRBD2. CDR3 length: 15 residues. The V gene's germline CDR1 is MRHNA and CDR2 SNTAGT. The V and J ends lost 4 bases and 5 bases, in that order; junction bases with no gene match: 7. The CDR3 coding sequence is TGTGCCAGCAGTGCAGTTAGCGGGGGACAAGATACGCAGTATTTT. Its protein is CASSAVSGGQDTQYF.

The V call is TRBV9, the J call TRBJ2-3; TRBD2 matches 12 bases. J lost 8 bases, V lost 4 bases, and 8 bases had no gene match. Germline V gene lookup returns CDR1 SGDLS and CDR2 YYNGEE. The CDR3 has 15 amino acids. The CDR3 DNA is TGTGCCAGCAGCCCTCGGACTAGCGGGGCTGGTACGCAGTATTTT. It encodes CASSPRTSGAGTQYF.

The V call is TRBV6-6, the J call TRBJ1-2, with 8 bases fitting TRBD1. In germline, CDR1 is MNHNY, CDR2 SVGAGI (reference sequence). V was clipped by 4 bases and J by 8 bases; unmatched bases: 9. The CDR3 contains 14 residues. CDR3 nucleotide sequence: TGTGCCAGCAGTTCCCTAATGACAGGGGAAGGCTACACCTTC. Translation gives CASSSLMTGEGYTF.

This rearrangement joins TRBV7-6 to TRBJ1-1; D not certain. There are 13 residues in the CDR3. CDR1 and CDR2 from the germline V gene are SGHVS and FNYEAQ. V lost 0 bases and J 4 bases, leaving 6 bases between the germline ends. The CDR3 nucleotides read TGTGCCAGCAGCTTAGCTCTCGGCACTGAAGCTTTCTTT. Its translation: CASSLALGTEAFF.

In DNA, the CDR3 is TGTGCCAGCAGCCTCTCACTAGCGGGGAACACAGATACGCAGTATTTT. This sequence encodes CASSLSLAGNTDTQYF. The V and J genes are TRBV7-3 and TRBJ2-3; 10 bases are a match to TRBD2. Germline V gene sequence: CDR1 SGHTA, CDR2 FQGTGA. Trimming took 5 bases from V and 2 from J; bases not matched to a gene: 7. The CDR3 runs 16 residues. Supplemented by reference TRBV7-3 and TRBJ2-3, the full variable domain reads GAGVSQTPSNKVTEKGKYVELRCDPISGHTALYWYRQSLGQGPEFLIYFQGTGAADDSGLPNDRFFAVRPEGSVSTLKIQRTERGDSAVYLCASSLSLAGNTDTQYFGPGTRLTVL.

This chain connects TRBV10-3 to TRBJ1-2; no clear D. V was trimmed by 0 bases and J by 8 bases, leaving 13 bases between them. The germline CDR1 and CDR2 sequences are ENHRY and SYGVKD. The CDR3 runs to 14 residues. The CDR3 nucleotides are TGTGCCATCAGTGAGTCGCGGGTTGCGGGAGGCTACACCTTC. As protein: CAISESRVAGGYTF.

The chain has TRBV28 and TRBJ1-1; 11 nucleotides line up with TRBD1. Trimming removed 4 bases from V and 5 bases from J; junction bases left unmatched: 6. The CDR3 covers 15 residues. Germline loops: CDR1 MDHEN, CDR2 SYDVKM. The CDR3 protein is CASSSGQGAGTEAFF. CDR3 DNA: TGTGCCAGCAGTTCTGGACAGGGGGCTGGGACTGAAGCTTTCTTT.

This clone was seen just once. The chain carries TRBV19 and TRBJ1-5; a weak D match, TRBD1 (5 bases). The CDR3 contains 17 residues. The V end lost 2 bases, the J end lost 0 bases, and 14 bases lay between the germline ends. Germline CDR1 and CDR2: LNHDA and SQIVND (reference sequence). The CDR3 DNA follows: TGTGCCAGTAGTATATTTTCGACAGCCTATAGCAATCAGCCCCAGCATTTT. It specifies CASSIFSTAYSNQPQHF. The full variable domain, completed using reference TRBV19 and TRBJ1-5, is DGGITQSPKYLFRKEGQNVTLSCEQNLNHDAMYWYRQDPGQGLRLIYYSQIVNDFQKGDIAEGYSVSREKKESFPLTVTSAQKNPTAFYLCASSIFSTAYSNQPQHFGDGTRLSIL.

The rearrangement joins TRBV11-2 to TRBJ2-5; 7 nucleotides line up with TRBD1. With 1 base clipped from V and 3 bases from J, the junction kept 5 bases outside the gene matches. The germline CDR1 and CDR2 sequences are SGHAT and FQNNGV. There are 15 residues in the CDR3. Here the CDR3 DNA reads TGTGCCAGCAGCTTAGCTGGGACAGCGGAAGAGACCCAGTACTTC. It yields the protein CASSLAGTAEETQYF.

This rearrangement joins TRBV4-2 to TRBJ2-3; TRBD2 matches at 7 bases. Germline V gene lookup returns CDR1 LGHNA and CDR2 YNFKEQ. This CDR3 has 13 amino acids. Trimming took 8 bases from V and 2 from J; bases not matched to a gene: 4. The CDR3 loop reads CASVAGDTDTQYF. The CDR3 bases are TGTGCCAGCGTGGCGGGGGACACAGATACGCAGTATTTT.

V and J are TRBV29-1 and TRBJ2-1, with 7 bases identical to TRBD2. From germline, CDR1 is SQVTM and CDR2 ANQGSEA. After removal of 3 bases from V and 1 base from J, the junction contained 6 bases not matched to a gene. CDR3 length: 15 residues. CDR3 DNA: TGCAGCGTTGAGGGAGGGCGGGCGTCCTACAATGAGCAGTTCTTC. Protein sequence: CSVEGGRASYNEQFF.

This clone was counted ten times or more. This rearrangement joins TRBV5-5 to TRBJ2-7; D unresolved. Trimming took 0 bases from V and 0 from J, leaving 7 bases between them. CDR3 length: 14 residues. Germline lookup yields CDR1 SGHKS and CDR2 YYEKEE (reference sequence). The CDR3 spells CASSLVLNSYEQYF. The CDR3 bases are TGTGCCAGCAGCTTGGTACTGAACTCCTACGAGCAGTACTTC.

J is TRBJ1-2 and V is TRBV6-5; unclear D gene. CDR3 size: 13 residues. Germline V gene data show CDR1 as MNHEY and CDR2 as SVGAGI. Deletions cut 2 bases from V and 2 bases from J, with 6 bases between. CDR3 sequence reads: CASSYGQNYGYTF. CDR3 bases: TGTGCCAGCAGTTACGGGCAGAACTATGGCTACACCTTC.

The DNA for the CDR3 is TGTGCCAGCAGCGTAGGGGAAGGAGGGAACTATGGCTACACCTTC. This sequence encodes CASSVGEGGNYGYTF. This rearrangement joins TRBV9 to TRBJ1-2; no firm D call. Trimming removed 0 bases at V and 2 bases at J, with 11 bases between. Germline V CDR1 and CDR2: SGDLS, YYNGEE. CDR3 length: 15 residues.

V and J are TRBV11-3 and TRBJ2-7, with 11 bases fitting TRBD1. Germline V gives CDR1 SGHNT, CDR2 YENEEA. The CDR3 runs 15 residues. The V gene end was trimmed by 4 bases and the J gene end by 5 bases; junction bases not matched to a gene: 7. CDR3 amino acids: CASSSGTGGTHEQYF. The CDR3 nucleotides read TGTGCCAGCAGCTCCGGGACAGGGGGGACACACGAGCAGTACTTC.

This chain joins TRBV4-1 and TRBJ1-1; maybe TRBD1 (6 bases). Trimming pared 0 bases from V and 3 bases from J, leaving 14 bases between. This CDR3 spans 16 amino acids. Germline lookup yields CDR1 MGHRA and CDR2 YSYEKL. The CDR3 DNA sequence: TGCGCCAGCAGCCAAGAGGGGGGGGCGCGGGACACTGAAGCTTTCTTT. It codes for CASSQEGGARDTEAFF.

This sequence joins TRBV2 and TRBJ1-1; maybe TRBD1 (5 bases). Germline V gene lookup returns CDR1 SNHLY and CDR2 FYNNEI. Trimming cost V 6 bases and J 7 bases, with 9 bases left between them. This CDR3 comprises 11 residues. CDR3: CASRGRGEAFF. For the CDR3, the DNA is TGTGCCAGCAGGGGGAGGGGTGAAGCTTTCTTT. The full variable domain, with the rest looked up from reference TRBV2 and TRBJ1-1, is EPEVTQTPSHQVTQMGQEVILRCVPISNHLYFYWYRQILGQKVEFLVSFYNNEISEKSEIFDDQFSVERPDGSNFTLKIRSTKLEDSAMYFCASRGRGEAFFGQGTRLTVV.

The rearrangement uses TRBV3-1 (or the pseudogene TRBV3-2) and TRBJ1-2; TRBD1 agrees at 7 bases. In germline, CDR1 is LGHDT, CDR2 YNNKEL (reference sequence). The CDR3 runs to 17 residues. J gave up 0 bases and V 0 bases, and 7 bases lay outside the gene matches. The CDR3 loop reads CASSQDLGTAANYGYTF. CDR3 DNA: TGTGCCAGCAGCCAAGATTTGGGGACAGCTGCTAACTATGGCTACACCTTC.

This clone was observed once. This chain links TRBV28 with TRBJ2-3; tentatively, D is TRBD2 (6 bases). V gave up 7 bases and J gave up 0 bases, with 11 bases separating them. The length of the CDR3 is 14 residues. Germline lookup yields CDR1 MDHEN and CDR2 SYDVKM. CDR3 sequence (DNA): TGTGCCAGCACGAAACTAGCCAGCACAGATACGCAGTATTTT. Translated, it gives CASTKLASTDTQYF.

The chain combines TRBV5-1 with TRBJ1-5; no firm D call. The germline V and J ends were trimmed by 0 bases and 1 base, with 8 bases remaining between them. Germline lookup yields CDR1 SGHRS and CDR2 YFSETQ. There are 15 residues in the CDR3. Written as DNA, the CDR3 is TGCGCCAGCAGCTTGGATGGGCACAGCAATCAGCCCCAGCATTTT. Translating gives CASSLDGHSNQPQHF.

The chain employs TRBV7-3 and TRBJ2-7; 7 nucleotides agree with TRBD1. The V and J ends lost 5 bases and 5 bases, in that order; junction bases with no gene match: 6. This CDR3 contains 13 residues. Germline lookup yields CDR1 SGHTA and CDR2 FQGTGA. This chain's CDR3 is CASSTTGDNEQYF. CDR3 DNA sequence: TGTGCCAGCAGCACAACAGGGGACAACGAGCAGTACTTC.

The chain recombines TRBV11-2 with TRBJ1-1; 9 bases match TRBD1. The CDR3 is made up of 14 amino acids. In germline, CDR1 is SGHAT, CDR2 FQNNGV. Unmatched junction bases numbered 4, after V lost 3 bases and J lost 5 bases. Here the CDR3 DNA reads TGTGCCAGCAGCTTCGGGACAGGGATGACTGAAGCTTTCTTT. This translates into CASSFGTGMTEAFF.

In DNA, the CDR3 is TGTGCCAGCAGCTTCAACAGGGGGCAGCCCCAGCATTTT. The encoded protein is CASSFNRGQPQHF. The chain joins TRBV7-6 to TRBJ1-5; 8 bases fit TRBD1. CDR1 is SGHVS, CDR2 FNYEAQ, per germline. The CDR3 runs to 13 residues. The V gene end was trimmed by 3 bases and the J gene end by 7 bases; junction bases not matched to a gene: 2.

The rearrangement joins TRBV2 to TRBJ1-1; 9 nucleotides agree with TRBD1. Per the germline V gene, CDR1 is SNHLY and CDR2 is FYNNEI. The V gene end was trimmed by 6 bases and the J gene end by 3 bases; junction bases not matched to a gene: 2. This CDR3 has 13 residues. CDR3 sequence (DNA): TGTGCCAGCAGGTACAGGGGGCACACTGAAGCTTTCTTT. Translated: CASRYRGHTEAFF. Supplemented by reference TRBV2 and TRBJ1-1, the full variable domain reads EPEVTQTPSHQVTQMGQEVILRCVPISNHLYFYWYRQILGQKVEFLVSFYNNEISEKSEIFDDQFSVERPDGSNFTLKIRSTKLEDSAMYFCASRYRGHTEAFFGQGTRLTVV.

In this sample, this clone turned up once. V and J are TRBV4-2 and TRBJ2-5; TRBD2 matches 8 bases. With V trimmed by 1 base and J by 1 base, 5 bases remained unmatched. Germline lookup yields CDR1 LGHNA and CDR2 YNFKEQ. The CDR3 is 16 amino acids. The CDR3, as DNA: TGTGCCAGCAGCCAAGTGGGCGGGGGGCCCCAAGAGACCCAGTACTTC. Its translation is CASSQVGGGPQETQYF.

In this sample, this clone turned up many times. The rearrangement links TRBV11-2 to TRBJ2-3; TRBD2 matches 8 bases. The V segment lost 1 base and the J segment 1 base; nucleotides outside the gene matches: 7. In germline, CDR1 is SGHAT, CDR2 FQNNGV. The CDR3 has 17 amino acids. The DNA for the CDR3 is TGTGCCAGCAGCTTAGCGATTGGGACTAGAGGCACAGATACGCAGTATTTT. This translates into CASSLAIGTRGTDTQYF.

The chain is built from TRBV7-6 and TRBJ2-7; 11 bases fit TRBD1. The CDR3 is 14 amino acids. Germline V gives CDR1 SGHVS, CDR2 FNYEAQ. The V and J ends lost 5 bases and 4 bases, in that order; junction bases with no gene match: 4. The CDR3 coding sequence is TGTGCCAGCAGCCCGGGGACAGGGGGGTACGAGCAGTACTTC. It encodes CASSPGTGGYEQYF.

In this sample, this clone turned up once. The V call is TRBV18, the J call TRBJ1-2; D possibly corresponds to TRBD1 (6 bases). The CDR3 sequence is 15 residues long. Germline CDR1 KGHSH, CDR2 LQKENI. V was pared by 2 bases and J by 1 base, with 11 bases between. CDR3 DNA: TGTGCCAGCTCACCAAGTCGACAGGTTAACTATGGCTACACCTTC. As protein: CASSPSRQVNYGYTF.

This rearrangement joins TRBV29-1 to TRBJ2-1; TRBD2 might be the D (5 bases). The germline CDR1 and CDR2 sequences are SQVTM and ANQGSEA. V dropped 7 bases and J dropped 3 bases, with 10 bases sitting between them. This CDR3 has 12 residues. CDR3 coding DNA: TGCAGCGGCCGGACTGACTACAATGAGCAGTTCTTC. Encoded protein: CSGRTDYNEQFF.

The chain employs TRBV7-6 and TRBJ2-1; D not certain. Germline V gene lookup returns CDR1 SGHVS and CDR2 FNYEAQ. Trimming took off 1 base at V and 3 bases at J, with 7 bases between the two ends. There are 14 residues in the CDR3. Here the CDR3 reads CASSLEAVYNEQFF. The DNA of the CDR3 is TGTGCCAGCAGCTTAGAGGCGGTCTACAATGAGCAGTTCTTC.

J is TRBJ1-2 and V is TRBV6-5; D perhaps matches TRBD1 (5 bases). The CDR3 is 14 amino acids. CDR1 and CDR2 (germline): MNHEY, SVGAGI. V was trimmed by 2 bases and J by 5 bases, leaving 12 bases between them. This chain's CDR3 is CASSYGGSGYGYTF. The CDR3 coding sequence is TGTGCCAGCAGTTACGGGGGGTCAGGGTATGGCTACACCTTC.